The 8 T cell receptor beta chains below all came from one sample that was sequenced in a study of T cell responses to AZD1222 COVID-19 vaccine. Sequencing was performed with immunoSEQ multiplex PCR; in TCRdb, only in-frame clones are kept and a portion is missing. The table has 75,000 to 100,000 clones, about 94% seen once. The specimen comprised peripheral blood, sampled 28 days after the second AZD1222 dose. Source of these receptors: an adult who received the AZD1222 COVID-19 vaccine.

In DNA, the CDR3 is TGTGCCAGCTCACCTTCTGCGCCTAGCACAGATACGCAGTATTTT. Its protein product is CASSPSAPSTDTQYF. The chain uses TRBV18 and TRBJ2-3, with no clear D. In germline, CDR1 is KGHSH, CDR2 LQKENI. The CDR3 sequence is 15 residues long. The V gene lost 3 bases and the J gene lost 0 bases, with 10 bases spanning the gap.

V is TRBV19 and J is TRBJ1-5, with 7 bases lining up with TRBD1. The V and J ends lost 8 bases and 3 bases, in that order; junction bases with no gene match: 10. Germline-derived CDR1 and CDR2 are LNHDA and SQIVND (reference sequence). The CDR3 is 15 residues long. CDR3 coding DNA: TGTGCCAGTGACGCCGGGGACAGATTCAATCAGCCCCAGCATTTT. It is translated as CASDAGDRFNQPQHF.

The V gene is TRBV28, the J gene TRBJ2-1; 15 nucleotides align to TRBD2. Per germline, CDR1 MDHEN and CDR2 SYDVKM. V lost 6 bases and J lost 0; bases outside the gene matches: 6. This CDR3 region has 18 residues. For the CDR3, the DNA is TGTGCCAGCAGCACCGGGACTAGCGGGGGGCTCTCCTACAATGAGCAGTTCTTC. Protein product: CASSTGTSGGLSYNEQFF.

The chain joins TRBV7-2 to TRBJ1-1, with TRBD1 matching over 7 bases. Germline loops: CDR1 SGHTA, CDR2 FQGNSA. This CDR3 contains 15 residues. V was pared by 3 bases and J by 7 bases, with 11 bases of the junction left unmatched. CDR3 coding DNA: TGTGCCAGCAGCTTCCTACCACAGGGGAAGAGTGAAGCTTTCTTT. Protein sequence: CASSFLPQGKSEAFF.

The chain has TRBV7-9 and TRBJ1-1; D ambiguous. Germline V lookup: CDR1 SEHNR, CDR2 FQNEAQ (reference sequence). The germline V and J ends were trimmed by 6 bases and 4 bases, with 15 bases remaining between them. The CDR3 has 14 residues. The CDR3 region is CASRPDDVGTEAFF. Written as DNA, the CDR3 is TGTGCCAGCAGGCCGGACGACGTCGGCACTGAAGCTTTCTTT.

The V and J genes are TRBV29-1 and TRBJ1-6; 7 bases match TRBD1. The trim removed 4 bases at V and 6 bases at J, leaving 3 bases unmatched. The CDR3 is 13 residues long. CDR1 SQVTM and CDR2 ANQGSEA come from the germline V gene. CDR3 sequence reads: CSVGQGGNSPLHF. The CDR3 DNA is TGCAGCGTTGGACAGGGTGGTAATTCACCCCTCCACTTT.

The gene calls are TRBV18 and TRBJ1-5, with D possibly being TRBD1 (5 bases). The CDR3 spans 17 residues. In germline, CDR1 is KGHSH, CDR2 LQKENI. Trimming removed 6 bases from V and 2 bases from J, with 20 bases in between. DNA of the CDR3: TGTGCCAGCTCCCAAGACTTGGGGGGAACGGGCAATCAGCCCCAGCATTTT. Translation: CASSQDLGGTGNQPQHF.

The chain combines TRBV30 with TRBJ1-6; the D is unclear. Germline CDR1 GTSNPN, CDR2 SVGIG (reference sequence). V lost 2 bases and J lost 8, with 4 bases in between. The CDR3 extends over 11 amino acids. DNA for the CDR3: TGTGCCTGGAGTCGAGATTCACCCCTCCACTTT. This codes for CAWSRDSPLHF.